These 6 T cell receptor beta chains were sequenced from one sample in a study of CD8 T cells in ankylosing spondylitis. TCRdb re-analysed the 5' RACE reads in MiXCR, keeping a single row per CDR3 protein. The sample lists some 140,000 distinct CDR3 sequences; 5.5% to 7.5% were seen once. The sequenced sample consisted of blood, either unsorted or a sorted T cell fraction (not recorded which). These receptors were taken from a female donor with ankylosing spondylitis or in good health (not recorded which).

This clonotype was found many times. The chain employs TRBV5-1 and TRBJ2-1, with 8 bases aligning to TRBD1. Trimming took 4 bases from V and 4 from J; bases not matched to a gene: 7. The CDR3 spans 15 residues. Germline V lookup: CDR1 SGHRS, CDR2 YFSETQ. The CDR3 region is CASSPWDRSYNEQFF. The CDR3 DNA reads as TGCGCCAGCAGCCCATGGGACAGGTCGTACAATGAGCAGTTCTTC. Complete variable domain (other parts from reference TRBV5-1 and TRBJ2-1): KAGVTQTPRYLIKTRGQQVTLSCSPISGHRSVSWYQQTPGQGLQFLFEYFSETQRNKGNFPGRFSGRQFSNSRSEMNVSTLELGDSALYLCASSPWDRSYNEQFFGPGTRLTVL.

Ten or more counts support this clonotype. The chain couples TRBV29-1 to TRBJ2-5, with TRBD2 matching over 10 bases. The CDR3 covers 15 residues. Germline values: CDR1 SQVTM, CDR2 ANQGSEA. Trimming took 5 bases from V and 4 from J; bases not matched to a gene: 10. The CDR3 loop is CSVKPGTSEGETQYF. The DNA of the CDR3 is TGCAGCGTTAAACCCGGGACTAGCGAAGGAGAGACCCAGTACTTC.

The sample holds many counts of this clonotype. V usage is TRBV12-3 or TRBV12-4 and J usage is TRBJ1-1; D not certain. This CDR3 is built from 13 residues. Trimming stripped 3 bases from V and 4 bases from J, with 9 bases between. Here the CDR3 reads CASSLRAGTEAFF. The CDR3 DNA is TGTGCCAGCAGTTTGAGAGCGGGCACTGAAGCTTTCTTT.

This clonotype was recorded at least ten times. The V and J genes are TRBV7-6 and TRBJ1-2; D is ambiguous. CDR3 length: 15 amino acids. The germline CDR1 and CDR2 sequences are SGHVS and FNYEAQ. With 0 bases removed from V and 5 bases from J, the gap between germline ends came to 13 bases. CDR3 protein: CASSLASDISYGYTF. As DNA, the CDR3 is TGTGCCAGCAGCTTAGCGAGTGACATTAGTTATGGCTACACCTTC. The full variable domain, in which reference TRBV7-6 and TRBJ1-2 provide the parts outside the CDR3, is GAGVSQSPRYKVTKRGQDVALRCDPISGHVSLYWYRQALGQGPEFLTYFNYEAQQDKSGLPNDRFSAERPEGSISTLTIQRTEQRDSAMYRCASSLASDISYGYTFGSGTRLTVV.

This clonotype has a count of ten or more. This chain connects TRBV5-1 to TRBJ2-3, with 8 bases aligning to TRBD1. The CDR3 has 14 residues. J was trimmed by 5 bases and V by 1 base; bases with no gene match: 3. Germline CDR1 is SGHRS and CDR2 is YFSETQ. The DNA for the CDR3 is TGCGCCAGCAGCTTGATCGGACAGGGAGATACGCAGTATTTT. Its protein product is CASSLIGQGDTQYF.

The sample holds many counts of this clonotype. This chain links TRBV11-1 with TRBJ1-1; D is undetermined. The germline V and J ends were trimmed by 5 bases and 0 bases, with 13 bases remaining between them. The germline gives CDR1 SGHAT, CDR2 FQDESV (reference sequence). The CDR3 is 15 amino acids. Here the CDR3 reads CASSQGMGVNTEAFF. For the CDR3, the DNA is TGTGCCAGCAGCCAAGGTATGGGTGTGAACACTGAAGCTTTCTTT.